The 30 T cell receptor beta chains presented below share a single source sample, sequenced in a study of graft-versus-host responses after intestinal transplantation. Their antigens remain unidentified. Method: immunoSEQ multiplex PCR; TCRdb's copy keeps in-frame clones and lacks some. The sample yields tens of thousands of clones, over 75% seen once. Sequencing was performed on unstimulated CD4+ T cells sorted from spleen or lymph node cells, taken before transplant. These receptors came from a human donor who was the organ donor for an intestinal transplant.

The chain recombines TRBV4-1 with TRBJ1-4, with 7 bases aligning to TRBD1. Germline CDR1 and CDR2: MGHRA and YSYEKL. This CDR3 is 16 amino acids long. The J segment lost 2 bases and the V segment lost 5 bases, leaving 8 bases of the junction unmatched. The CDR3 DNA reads TGCGCCAGCAGCAAAGTGTCGGGACAGACTAATGAAAAACTGTTTTTT. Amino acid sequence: CASSKVSGQTNEKLFF.

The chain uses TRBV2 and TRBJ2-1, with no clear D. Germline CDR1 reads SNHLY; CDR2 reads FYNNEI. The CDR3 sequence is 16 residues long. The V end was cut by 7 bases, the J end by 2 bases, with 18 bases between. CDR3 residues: CASKTDPLRPYNEQFF. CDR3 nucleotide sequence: TGTGCCAGCAAGACTGACCCGCTTCGACCCTACAATGAGCAGTTCTTC.

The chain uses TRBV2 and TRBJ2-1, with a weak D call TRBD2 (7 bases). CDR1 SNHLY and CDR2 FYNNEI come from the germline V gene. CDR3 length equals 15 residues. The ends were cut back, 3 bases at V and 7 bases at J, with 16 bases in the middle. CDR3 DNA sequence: TGTGCCAGCAGTGAGGGGGGGGCATCGGGGAATGAGCAGTTCTTC. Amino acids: CASSEGGASGNEQFF. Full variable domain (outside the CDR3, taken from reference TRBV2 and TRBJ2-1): EPEVTQTPSHQVTQMGQEVILRCVPISNHLYFYWYRQILGQKVEFLVSFYNNEISEKSEIFDDQFSVERPDGSNFTLKIRSTKLEDSAMYFCASSEGGASGNEQFFGPGTRLTVL.

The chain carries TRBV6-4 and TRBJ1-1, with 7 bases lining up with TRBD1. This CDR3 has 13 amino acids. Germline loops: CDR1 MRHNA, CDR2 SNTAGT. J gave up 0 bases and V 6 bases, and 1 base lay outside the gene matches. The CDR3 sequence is CASRGQLNTEAFF. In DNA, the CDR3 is TGTGCCAGCAGGGGACAGTTGAACACTGAAGCTTTCTTT.

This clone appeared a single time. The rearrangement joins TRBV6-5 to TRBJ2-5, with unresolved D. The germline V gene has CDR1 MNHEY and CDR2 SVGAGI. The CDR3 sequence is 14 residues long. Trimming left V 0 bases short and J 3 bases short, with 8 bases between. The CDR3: CASSYSPIEETQYF. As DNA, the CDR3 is TGTGCCAGCAGTTACTCTCCCATAGAAGAGACCCAGTACTTC.

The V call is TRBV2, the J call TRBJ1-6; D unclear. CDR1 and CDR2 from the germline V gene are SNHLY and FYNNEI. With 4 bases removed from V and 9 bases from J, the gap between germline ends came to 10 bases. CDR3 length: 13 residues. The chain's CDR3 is CASSGWRGSPLHF. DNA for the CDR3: TGTGCCAGCAGTGGGTGGAGAGGTTCACCCCTCCACTTT.

The CDR3 nucleotides are TGTGCCAGTAACAGGGATGCGACCAAAAACATTCAGTACTTC. Amino acids: CASNRDATKNIQYF. V gene TRBV19 combines with J gene TRBJ2-4; perhaps TRBD1 as D (6 bases). Germline V lookup: CDR1 LNHDA, CDR2 SQIVND (reference sequence). The CDR3 runs to 14 residues. V was clipped by 7 bases and J by 2 bases, with 12 bases between them.

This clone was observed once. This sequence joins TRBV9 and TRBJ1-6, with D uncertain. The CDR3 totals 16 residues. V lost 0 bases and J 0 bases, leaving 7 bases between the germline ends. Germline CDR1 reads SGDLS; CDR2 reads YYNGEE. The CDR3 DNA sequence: TGTGCCAGCAGCGTAGCCGGGAGCTCCTATAATTCACCCCTCCACTTT. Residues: CASSVAGSSYNSPLHF.

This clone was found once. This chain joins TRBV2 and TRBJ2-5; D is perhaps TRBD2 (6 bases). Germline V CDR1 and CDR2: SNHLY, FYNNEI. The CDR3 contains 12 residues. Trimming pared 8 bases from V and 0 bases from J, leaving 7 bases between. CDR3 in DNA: TGTGCCAGCCAGCGGGACCAAGAGACCCAGTACTTC. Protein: CASQRDQETQYF.

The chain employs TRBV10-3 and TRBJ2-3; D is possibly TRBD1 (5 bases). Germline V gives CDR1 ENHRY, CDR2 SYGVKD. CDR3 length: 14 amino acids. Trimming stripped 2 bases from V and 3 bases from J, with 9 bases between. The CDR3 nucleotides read TGTGCCATCAGTGAGCAGGGTGGGACAGATACGCAGTATTTT. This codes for CAISEQGGTDTQYF.

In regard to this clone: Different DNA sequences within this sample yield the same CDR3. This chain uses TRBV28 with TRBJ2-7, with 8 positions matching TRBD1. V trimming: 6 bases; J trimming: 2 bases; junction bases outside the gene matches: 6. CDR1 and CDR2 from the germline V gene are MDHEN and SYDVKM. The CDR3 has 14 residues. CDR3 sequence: CASSPGTGAYEQYV. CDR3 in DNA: TGTGCCAGCAGCCCTGGGACAGGAGCCTACGAGCAGTACGTC.

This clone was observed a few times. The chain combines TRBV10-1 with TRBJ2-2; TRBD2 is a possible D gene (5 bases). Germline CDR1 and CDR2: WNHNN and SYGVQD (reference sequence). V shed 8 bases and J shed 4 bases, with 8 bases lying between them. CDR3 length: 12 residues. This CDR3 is CASQTITGELFF. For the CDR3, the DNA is TGCGCCAGCCAGACTATCACCGGGGAGCTGTTTTTT.

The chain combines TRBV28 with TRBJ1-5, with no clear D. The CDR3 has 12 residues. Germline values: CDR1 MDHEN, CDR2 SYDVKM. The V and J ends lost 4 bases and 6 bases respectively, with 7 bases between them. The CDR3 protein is CASSWFGQPQHF. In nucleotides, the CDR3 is TGTGCCAGCAGTTGGTTCGGTCAGCCCCAGCATTTT.

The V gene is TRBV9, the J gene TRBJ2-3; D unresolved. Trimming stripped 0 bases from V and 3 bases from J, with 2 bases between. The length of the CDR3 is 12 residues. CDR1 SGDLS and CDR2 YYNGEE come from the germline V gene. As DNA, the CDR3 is TGTGCCAGCAGCGTAGCTACAGATACGCAGTATTTT. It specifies CASSVATDTQYF.

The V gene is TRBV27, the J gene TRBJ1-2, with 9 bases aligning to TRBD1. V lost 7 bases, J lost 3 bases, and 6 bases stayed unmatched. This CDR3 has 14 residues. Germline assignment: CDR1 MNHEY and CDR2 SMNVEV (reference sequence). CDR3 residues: CASTKGQGYYGYTF. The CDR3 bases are TGTGCCAGCACCAAAGGACAGGGGTACTATGGCTACACCTTC.

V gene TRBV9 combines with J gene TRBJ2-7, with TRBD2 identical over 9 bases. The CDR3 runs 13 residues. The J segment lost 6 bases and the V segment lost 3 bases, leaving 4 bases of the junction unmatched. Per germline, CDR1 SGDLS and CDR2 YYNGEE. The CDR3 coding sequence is TGTGCCAGCAGCGAGGGACTAGCTTCCGAGCAGTACGTC. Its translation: CASSEGLASEQYV.

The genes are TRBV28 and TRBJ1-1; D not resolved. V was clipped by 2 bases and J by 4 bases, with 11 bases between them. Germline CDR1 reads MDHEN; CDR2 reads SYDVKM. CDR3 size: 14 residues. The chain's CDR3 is CASSLGRVGTEAFF. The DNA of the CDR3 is TGTGCCAGCAGTTTAGGGCGAGTCGGCACTGAAGCTTTCTTT.

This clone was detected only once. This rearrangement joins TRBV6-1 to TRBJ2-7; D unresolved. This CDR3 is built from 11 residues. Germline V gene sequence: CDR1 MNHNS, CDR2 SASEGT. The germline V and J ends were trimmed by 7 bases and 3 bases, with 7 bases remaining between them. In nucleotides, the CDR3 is TGTGCCAGCATAGGCAACTACGAGCAGTACGTC. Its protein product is CASIGNYEQYV.

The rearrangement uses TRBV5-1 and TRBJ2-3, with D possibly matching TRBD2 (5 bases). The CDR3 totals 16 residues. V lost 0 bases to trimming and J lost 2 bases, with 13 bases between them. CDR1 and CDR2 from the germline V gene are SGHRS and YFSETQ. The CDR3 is CASSLVGVSNTDTQYF. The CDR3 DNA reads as TGCGCCAGCAGCTTGGTCGGGGTCAGCAACACAGATACGCAGTATTTT.

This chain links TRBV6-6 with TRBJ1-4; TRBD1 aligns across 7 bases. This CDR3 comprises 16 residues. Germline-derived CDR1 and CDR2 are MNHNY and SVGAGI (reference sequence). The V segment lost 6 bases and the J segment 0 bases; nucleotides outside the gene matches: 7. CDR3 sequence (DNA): TGTGCCAGCAGGACCGGGACAGCGGCAACTAATGAAAAACTGTTTTTT. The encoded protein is CASRTGTAATNEKLFF.

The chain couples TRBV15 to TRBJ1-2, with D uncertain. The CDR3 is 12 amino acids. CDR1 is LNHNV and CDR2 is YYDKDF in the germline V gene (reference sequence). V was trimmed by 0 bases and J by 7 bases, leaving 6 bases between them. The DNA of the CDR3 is TGTGCCACCAGCAGAGACGGGGTTGGCTACACCTTC. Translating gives CATSRDGVGYTF.

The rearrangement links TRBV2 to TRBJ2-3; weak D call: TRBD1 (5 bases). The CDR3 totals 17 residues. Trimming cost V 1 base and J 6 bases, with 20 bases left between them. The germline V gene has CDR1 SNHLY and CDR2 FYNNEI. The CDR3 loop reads CASSEGEVRASGDTQYF. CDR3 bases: TGTGCCAGCAGTGAAGGAGAGGTCCGGGCCTCAGGGGATACGCAGTATTTT. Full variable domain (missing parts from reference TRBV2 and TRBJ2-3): EPEVTQTPSHQVTQMGQEVILRCVPISNHLYFYWYRQILGQKVEFLVSFYNNEISEKSEIFDDQFSVERPDGSNFTLKIRSTKLEDSAMYFCASSEGEVRASGDTQYFGPGTRLTVL.

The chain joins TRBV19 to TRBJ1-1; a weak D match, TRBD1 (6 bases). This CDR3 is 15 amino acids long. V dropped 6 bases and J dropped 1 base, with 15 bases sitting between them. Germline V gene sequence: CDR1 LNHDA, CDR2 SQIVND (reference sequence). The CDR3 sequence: CASRTQGITNTEAFF. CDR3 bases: TGTGCCAGTAGGACCCAGGGGATTACGAACACTGAAGCTTTCTTT.

The DNA for the CDR3 is TGTGCCAGCAGTTACACAGGTTATGCTGAAGCTTTCTTT. Translated: CASSYTGYAEAFF. The V and J genes are TRBV6-5 and TRBJ1-1; a weak D match, TRBD1 (5 bases). Germline V lookup: CDR1 MNHEY, CDR2 SVGAGI. CDR3 length: 13 amino acids. The V and J ends lost 2 bases and 6 bases respectively, with 10 bases between them.

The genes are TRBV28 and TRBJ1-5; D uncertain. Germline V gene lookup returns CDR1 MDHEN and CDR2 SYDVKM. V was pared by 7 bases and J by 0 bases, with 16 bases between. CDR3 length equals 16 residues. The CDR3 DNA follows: TGTGCCAGCACCTTACACGGAAGAGGTAGCAATCAGCCCCAGCATTTT. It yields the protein CASTLHGRGSNQPQHF.

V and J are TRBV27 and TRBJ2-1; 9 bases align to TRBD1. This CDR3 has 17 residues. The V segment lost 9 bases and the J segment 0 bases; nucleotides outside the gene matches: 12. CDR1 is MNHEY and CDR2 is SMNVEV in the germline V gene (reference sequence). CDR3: CARSGQGLRGSYNEQFF. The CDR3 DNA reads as TGTGCCAGGTCGGGACAGGGTCTACGGGGCTCCTACAATGAGCAGTTCTTC.

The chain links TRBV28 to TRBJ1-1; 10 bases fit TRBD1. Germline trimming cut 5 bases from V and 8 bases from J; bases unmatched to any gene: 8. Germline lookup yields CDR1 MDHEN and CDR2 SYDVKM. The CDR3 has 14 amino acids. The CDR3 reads CASSASTGGKEAFF. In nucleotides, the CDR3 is TGTGCCAGCAGTGCCTCGACAGGGGGCAAGGAAGCTTTCTTT. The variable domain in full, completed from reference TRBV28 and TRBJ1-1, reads DVKVTQSSRYLVKRTGEKVFLECVQDMDHENMFWYRQDPGLGLRLIYFSYDVKMKEKGDIPEGYSVSREKKERFSLILESASTNQTSMYLCASSASTGGKEAFFGQGTRLTVV.

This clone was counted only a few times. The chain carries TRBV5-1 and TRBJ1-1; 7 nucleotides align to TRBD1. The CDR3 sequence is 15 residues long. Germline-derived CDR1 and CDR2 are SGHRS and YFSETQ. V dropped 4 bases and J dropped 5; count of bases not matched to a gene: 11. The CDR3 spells CASSTQTGSRTEAFF. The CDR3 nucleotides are TGCGCCAGCAGCACCCAGACAGGGAGTCGTACTGAAGCTTTCTTT. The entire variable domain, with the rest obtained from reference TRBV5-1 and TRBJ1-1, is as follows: KAGVTQTPRYLIKTRGQQVTLSCSPISGHRSVSWYQQTPGQGLQFLFEYFSETQRNKGNFPGRFSGRQFSNSRSEMNVSTLELGDSALYLCASSTQTGSRTEAFFGQGTRLTVV.

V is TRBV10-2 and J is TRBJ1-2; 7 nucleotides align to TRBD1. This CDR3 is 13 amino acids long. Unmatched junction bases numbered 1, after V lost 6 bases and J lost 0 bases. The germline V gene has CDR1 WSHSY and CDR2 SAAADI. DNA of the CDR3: TGCGCCAGCAGGGACAGGTCTAACTATGGCTACACCTTC. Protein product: CASRDRSNYGYTF.

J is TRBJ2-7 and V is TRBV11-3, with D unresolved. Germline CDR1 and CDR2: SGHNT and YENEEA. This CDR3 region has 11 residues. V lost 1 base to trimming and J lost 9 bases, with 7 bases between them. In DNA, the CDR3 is TGTGCCAGCAGCTTAGCGTTGTGGCAGTACGTC. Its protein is CASSLALWQYV.